The 23 T cell receptor beta chains below all came from one sample that was sequenced in a study of cytomegalovirus exposure and HLA in healthy donors. 60 Vbeta and 13 Jbeta primers were used in PCR. Assay used: immunoSEQ multiplex PCR; TCRdb lists only in-frame clones, some missing. The sample holds about 140,000 clones. Material for sequencing was PBMCs. All receptors come from a young woman in good health and CMV-seronegative.

Written as DNA, the CDR3 is TGTGCCAGCAGCGTAGTCGCGGGAAGCTCCTACAATGAGCAGTTCTTC. It codes for CASSVVAGSSYNEQFF. The chain uses TRBV9 and TRBJ2-1, with a weak D call TRBD2 (6 bases). The CDR3 loop spans 16 amino acids. The germline V gene encodes CDR1 SGDLS and CDR2 YYNGEE. V lost 0 bases and J lost 0, with 10 bases in between.

The chain carries TRBV11-2 and TRBJ2-3; 7 nucleotides line up with TRBD2. This CDR3 has 17 residues. The V gene end was trimmed by 1 base and the J gene end by 1 base; junction bases not matched to a gene: 8. The germline V gene has CDR1 SGHAT and CDR2 FQNNGV. For the CDR3, the DNA is TGTGCCAGCAGCTTAGTTGGGGGAGGGGCCCGCACAGATACGCAGTATTTT. As protein: CASSLVGGGARTDTQYF. The whole variable domain, remainder taken from reference TRBV11-2 and TRBJ2-3, is EAGVAQSPRYKIIEKRQSVAFWCNPISGHATLYWYQQILGQGPKLLIQFQNNGVVDDSQLPKDRFSAERLKGVDSTLKIQPAKLEDSAVYLCASSLVGGGARTDTQYFGPGTRLTVL.

The genes are TRBV27 and TRBJ2-2; 8 bases are a match to TRBD1. V trimming: 4 bases; J trimming: 1 base; junction bases outside the gene matches: 5. Looked up from germline, CDR1 is MNHEY and CDR2 is SMNVEV (reference sequence). The CDR3 spans 16 residues. The CDR3 DNA sequence: TGTGCCAGCAGTTCCAGGGGGCTAGGGAACACCGGGGAGCTGTTTTTT. Translating it yields CASSSRGLGNTGELFF.

The rearrangement links TRBV7-2 to TRBJ2-1; 12 bases align to TRBD2. Trimming cost V 5 bases and J 7 bases; bases outside gene matches: 6. Per the germline V gene, CDR1 is SGHTA and CDR2 is FQGNSA. The CDR3 runs to 15 residues. The CDR3 region is CASSATSGRINEQFF. The DNA of the CDR3 is TGTGCCAGCAGCGCTACTAGCGGGAGGATAAATGAGCAGTTCTTC.

The gene calls are TRBV30 and TRBJ1-2, with a possible D match to TRBD1 (5 bases). Germline-derived CDR1 and CDR2 are GTSNPN and SVGIG (reference sequence). V was trimmed by 0 bases and J by 5 bases, leaving 7 bases between them. This CDR3 comprises 12 residues. CDR3 protein: CAWSVDSYGYTF. The CDR3 DNA is TGTGCCTGGAGTGTAGACAGTTATGGCTACACCTTC.

This sequence joins TRBV4-2 and TRBJ1-3; D is unresolved. V lost 5 bases and J lost 4, with 21 bases in between. Germline CDR1 is LGHNA and CDR2 is YNFKEQ. CDR3 length: 17 amino acids. The CDR3 loop is CASSSNAGPAGGNTIYF. CDR3 DNA: TGTGCCAGCAGCTCTAATGCCGGGCCCGCGGGCGGAAACACCATATATTTT.

V and J are TRBV4-2 and TRBJ1-5; 8 bases map to TRBD1. Trimming cost V 0 bases and J 9 bases; bases outside gene matches: 13. CDR3 length equals 17 residues. Germline V CDR1 and CDR2: LGHNA, YNFKEQ. CDR3 protein: CASSQDGWGQGAGPQHF. CDR3 coding DNA: TGTGCCAGCAGCCAAGATGGATGGGGGCAGGGGGCGGGGCCCCAGCATTTT.

The chain links TRBV5-1 to TRBJ2-3, with a tentative D call TRBD2 (5 bases). The CDR3 has 15 residues. Trimming pared 2 bases from V and 3 bases from J, leaving 13 bases between. Germline V gene lookup returns CDR1 SGHRS and CDR2 YFSETQ. CDR3 bases: TGCGCCAGCAGCTTAAACTTGGACTCAACAGATACGCAGTATTTT. Amino acids: CASSLNLDSTDTQYF.

This CDR3 reads CASSSQGRGYTF. Here the CDR3 DNA reads TGTGCCAGCAGTTCACAGGGCAGGGGCTACACCTTC. The V gene is TRBV6-5, the J gene TRBJ1-2; possible D gene TRBD1, 6 bases. Germline values: CDR1 MNHEY, CDR2 SVGAGI. Trimming removed 4 bases at V and 8 bases at J, with 11 bases between. This CDR3 is 12 amino acids long.

The chain employs TRBV6-6 and TRBJ2-7; 7 nucleotides match TRBD2. Germline CDR1 reads MNHNY; CDR2 reads SVGAGI (reference sequence). The V gene end was trimmed by 2 bases and the J gene end by 3 bases; junction bases not matched to a gene: 1. This CDR3 has 13 amino acids. Here the CDR3 reads CASSYPGGYEQYF. The CDR3 DNA reads TGTGCCAGCAGTTACCCGGGGGGCTACGAGCAGTACTTC.

The chain uses TRBV19 and TRBJ1-2, with D perhaps TRBD1 (5 bases). The CDR3 covers 13 residues. Germline assignment: CDR1 LNHDA and CDR2 SQIVND (reference sequence). Trimming took off 1 base at V and 3 bases at J, with 6 bases between the two ends. CDR3 residues: CASSIGGDYGYTF. In DNA, the CDR3 is TGTGCCAGTAGTATAGGGGGGGACTATGGCTACACCTTC.

J is TRBJ1-1 and V is TRBV7-2; no firm D call. Germline V gives CDR1 SGHTA, CDR2 FQGNSA. V gave up 1 base and J gave up 4 bases, with 7 bases separating them. The CDR3 runs 13 residues. CDR3 protein: CASSLGIGTEAFF. DNA of the CDR3: TGTGCCAGCAGCTTAGGTATCGGCACTGAAGCTTTCTTT. Full variable domain (rest looked up from reference TRBV7-2 and TRBJ1-1): GAGVSQSPSNKVTEKGKDVELRCDPISGHTALYWYRQSLGQGLEFLIYFQGNSAPDKSGLPSDRFSAERTGGSVSTLTIQRTQQEDSAVYLCASSLGIGTEAFFGQGTRLTVV.

The chain combines TRBV5-4 with TRBJ2-5; perhaps TRBD1 as D (6 bases). Trimming removed 2 bases from V and 1 base from J, with 9 bases in between. The CDR3 consists of 14 residues. Germline lookup yields CDR1 SGHNT and CDR2 YYREEE (reference sequence). CDR3 DNA sequence: TGTGCCAGCAGCTTCCGGACAGTCCAAGAGACCCAGTACTTC. Translation: CASSFRTVQETQYF.

The gene calls are TRBV7-9 and TRBJ2-5; 10 positions match TRBD2. The V gene's germline CDR1 is SEHNR and CDR2 FQNEAQ (reference sequence). J gave up 1 base and V 5 bases, and 13 bases lay outside the gene matches. This CDR3 comprises 18 residues. This CDR3 reads CASSLRGLAGVRQETQYF. The CDR3 DNA reads TGTGCCAGCAGCCTTAGGGGGCTAGCGGGAGTACGCCAAGAGACCCAGTACTTC.

The V gene is TRBV29-1, the J gene TRBJ1-1; TRBD1 matches at 7 bases. Trimming took 8 bases from V and 1 from J; bases not matched to a gene: 10. Germline CDR1 is SQVTM and CDR2 is ANQGSEA. This CDR3 comprises 14 residues. Here the CDR3 reads CSLRAGGKNTEAFF. CDR3 sequence (DNA): TGCAGCTTAAGGGCAGGGGGGAAGAACACTGAAGCTTTCTTT. Using reference TRBV29-1 and TRBJ1-1 for the parts outside the CDR3, the full variable domain is SAVISQKPSRDICQRGTSLTIQCQVDSQVTMMFWYRQQPGQSLTLIATANQGSEATYESGFVIDKFPISRPNLTFSTLTVSNMSPEDSSIYLCSLRAGGKNTEAFFGQGTRLTVV.

V usage is TRBV5-8 and J usage is TRBJ2-2; D uncertain. V was shortened by 2 bases and J by 7 bases, with 9 bases between the two germline ends. The CDR3 has 13 residues. Germline assignment: CDR1 SGHTS and CDR2 YDEGEE. The DNA of the CDR3 is TGTGCCAGCAGCTTACGCGGTGGCGGGGAGCTGTTTTTT. Its translation: CASSLRGGGELFF.

The chain joins TRBV6-1 to TRBJ2-6; no clear D gene. Germline loops: CDR1 MNHNS, CDR2 SASEGT. Between the trimmed V and J ends, which lost 6 bases and 0 bases, there was a span of 6 bases. This CDR3 spans 14 amino acids. The CDR3 DNA follows: TGTGCCAGCAGAAAGAGCTCTGGGGCCAACGTCCTGACTTTC. This sequence encodes CASRKSSGANVLTF.

The chain recombines TRBV10-2 with TRBJ2-5; TRBD2 matches at 9 bases. V was clipped by 8 bases and J by 3 bases; unmatched bases: 4. The CDR3 runs to 13 residues. Per germline, CDR1 WSHSY and CDR2 SAAADI. The CDR3 DNA reads as TGCGCCAGCCATGTAGCGGGGGAAGAGACCCAGTACTTC. Encoded protein: CASHVAGEETQYF.

This chain links TRBV15 with TRBJ2-3; the match to TRBD1 covers 7 bases. Germline V gene sequence: CDR1 LNHNV, CDR2 YYDKDF (reference sequence). With V trimmed by 0 bases and J by 1 base, 13 bases remained unmatched. The CDR3 is 19 residues long. The CDR3 nucleotides read TGTGCCACCAGCAGAGATCGGGGTAAGGGGGCAGTAGGCACAGATACGCAGTATTTT. Translation gives CATSRDRGKGAVGTDTQYF. Using reference TRBV15 and TRBJ2-3 for the parts outside the CDR3, the full variable domain is DAMVIQNPRYQVTQFGKPVTLSCSQTLNHNVMYWYQQKSSQAPKLLFHYYDKDFNNEADTPDNFQSRRPNTSFCFLDIRSPGLGDTAMYLCATSRDRGKGAVGTDTQYFGPGTRLTVL.

The chain is built from TRBV6-1 and TRBJ1-5; TRBD1 might be the D (5 bases). Germline CDR1 is MNHNS and CDR2 is SASEGT. The CDR3 covers 17 residues. V was cut by 3 bases and J by 1 base, with 16 bases left in between. The CDR3 nucleotides read TGTGCCAGCAGTGAGGACCGAAGGGGTTGGAGCAATCAGCCCCAGCATTTT. Translated: CASSEDRRGWSNQPQHF.

This chain links TRBV7-8 with TRBJ2-7, with 8 bases lining up with TRBD1. V was clipped by 0 bases and J by 3 bases; unmatched bases: 4. CDR1 and CDR2 (germline): SGHVS, FQNEAQ. This CDR3 is 15 amino acids long. This chain's CDR3 is CASSLAWTGNYEQYV. The CDR3 region has the DNA TGTGCCAGCAGCTTAGCGTGGACAGGGAACTACGAGCAGTACGTC.

V and J are TRBV15 and TRBJ2-1, with 9 bases fitting TRBD2. CDR3 size: 15 residues. Germline CDR1 is LNHNV and CDR2 is YYDKDF (reference sequence). Trimming cost V 7 bases and J 4 bases; bases outside gene matches: 8. The CDR3 region is CATKAGGSRYNEQFF. The CDR3 DNA is TGTGCCACCAAAGCGGGAGGCTCACGGTACAATGAGCAGTTCTTC.

Here the CDR3 reads CAISGQGRWVYGYTF. CDR3 bases: TGTGCCATCAGTGGACAGGGCCGCTGGGTTTATGGCTACACCTTC. This chain connects TRBV10-3 to TRBJ1-2, with TRBD1 matching over 7 bases. After removal of 4 bases from V and 5 bases from J, the junction contained 10 bases not matched to a gene. The CDR3 is 15 amino acids. CDR1 and CDR2 (germline): ENHRY, SYGVKD.